One sample yielded the 9 T cell receptor beta chains listed below, sequenced in a study of vaccination and CD4 T cells after COVID-19. Treatment defined: roughly 10-day PBMC culture with coronavirus spike peptide pools or control peptides (ViraFEST assay). These receptors' antigens are unknown. Cultured CD4+ T-cell DNA underwent Oncomine TCR Beta short-read sequencing. One entry per CDR3 protein results from TCRdb running MiXCR on the PCR reads. The sample holds 10,000 to 15,000 distinct CDR3 sequences, almost 65% seen once. Sequenced: CD4+ T cells from blood, cultured in vitro. The receptors shown here come from a human donor who had recovered from COVID-19.

The chain has TRBV5-4 and TRBJ2-5, with a tentative D call TRBD1 (5 bases). CDR1 is SGHNT, CDR2 YYREEE, per germline (reference sequence). The germline V and J ends were trimmed by 0 bases and 4 bases, with 13 bases remaining between them. CDR3 length equals 15 residues. CDR3 in DNA: TGTGCCAGCAGCTTGGACCAAGGGGCCCCAGAGACCCAGTACTTC. It encodes CASSLDQGAPETQYF.

The rearrangement links TRBV28 to TRBJ1-2; D is uncertain. CDR3 length: 14 residues. Germline V lookup: CDR1 MDHEN, CDR2 SYDVKM. V was shortened by 6 bases and J by 2 bases, with 13 bases between the two germline ends. CDR3: CASSLFGGNYGYTF. CDR3 sequence (DNA): TGTGCCAGCAGCCTCTTCGGAGGGAACTATGGCTACACCTTC.

The V call is TRBV7-2, the J call TRBJ2-1, with D possibly TRBD1 on 5 matching bases. The CDR3 length is 15 residues. CDR1 and CDR2 from the germline V gene are SGHTA and FQGNSA. The V end was cut by 1 base, the J end by 2 bases, with 9 bases between. The CDR3 is CASSLDRQPYNEQFF. CDR3 DNA sequence: TGTGCCAGCAGCTTAGACAGACAGCCCTACAATGAGCAGTTCTTC.

This chain uses TRBV2 with TRBJ1-6; D perhaps matches TRBD1 (5 bases). The CDR3 consists of 14 residues. Looked up from germline, CDR1 is SNHLY and CDR2 is FYNNEI. Trimming took 1 base from V and 8 from J, leaving 9 bases between them. CDR3 residues: CASSEGQGHSPLHF. Written as DNA, the CDR3 is TGTGCCAGCAGTGAAGGGCAGGGCCATTCACCCCTCCACTTT.

This clonotype was recorded only once. The chain is built from TRBV20-1 and TRBJ2-3, with TRBD1 identical over 7 bases. Trimming removed 7 bases from V and 10 bases from J; junction bases left unmatched: 17. The germline gives CDR1 DFQATT, CDR2 SNEGSKA (reference sequence). CDR3 length equals 14 residues. The CDR3 coding sequence is TGCAGTGTCGCGCCCGGGGTAGGGGGCCTTGCGCAGTATTTT. This sequence encodes CSVAPGVGGLAQYF.

The genes are TRBV11-1 and TRBJ2-5; perhaps TRBD2 as D (5 bases). The germline CDR1 and CDR2 sequences are SGHAT and FQDESV (reference sequence). The CDR3 has 16 amino acids. Trimming cost V 6 bases and J 2 bases, with 19 bases left between them. The CDR3, as DNA: TGTGCCAGCAGTGTCATGATTAGCGCTATACAAGAGACCCAGTACTTC. Protein: CASSVMISAIQETQYF.

CDR3 sequence: CASSPRNTGELFF. The DNA of the CDR3 is TGTGCCAGCAGCCCCAGGAACACCGGGGAGCTGTTTTTT. V and J are TRBV7-8 and TRBJ2-2, with D hard to call. The V gene's germline CDR1 is SGHVS and CDR2 FQNEAQ. This CDR3 is 13 amino acids long. V was cut by 5 bases and J by 1 base, with 5 bases left in between.

The chain joins TRBV27 to TRBJ1-1, with TRBD1 as a possible D gene (5 bases). The CDR3 extends over 15 amino acids. Germline-derived CDR1 and CDR2 are MNHEY and SMNVEV (reference sequence). The V end was cut by 3 bases, the J end by 3 bases, with 14 bases between. CDR3 nucleotide sequence: TGTGCCAGCAGTTTGAGAGGACGGGGGGACACTGAAGCTTTCTTT. Its protein is CASSLRGRGDTEAFF.

This chain joins TRBV7-9 and TRBJ1-1, with D unclear. The CDR3 consists of 12 residues. Per the germline V gene, CDR1 is SEHNR and CDR2 is FQNEAQ (reference sequence). V gave up 6 bases and J gave up 11 bases, with 16 bases separating them. The CDR3 sequence: CASSAPGLTAFF. In nucleotides, the CDR3 is TGTGCCAGCAGTGCCCCGGGGTTGACTGCTTTCTTT. The variable domain in full, with the rest retrieved from reference TRBV7-9 and TRBJ1-1, is DTGVSQNPRHKITKRGQNVTFRCDPISEHNRLYWYRQTLGQGPEFLTYFQNEAQLEKSRLLSDRFSAERPKGSFSTLEIQRTEQGDSAMYLCASSAPGLTAFFGQGTRLTVV.